The 24 T cell receptor beta chains presented below share a single source sample, sequenced in a study of technical replicates of blood from several donors. TCRdb keeps only in-frame clones here, not all; method: immunoSEQ multiplex PCR. The sample records tens of thousands of clones, 90% to 95% being singletons. The sample consisted of PBMCs. The source is a human donor in good health. Some clones in this sample may be carry-over from other donors' samples.

V gene TRBV9 combines with J gene TRBJ2-7, with D tentatively TRBD1 (5 bases). Per germline, CDR1 SGDLS and CDR2 YYNGEE. CDR3 length: 12 amino acids. V was pared by 3 bases and J by 6 bases, with 10 bases between. The CDR3 is CASSGTGPEQYF. DNA for the CDR3: TGTGCCAGCAGCGGAACAGGACCCGAGCAGTACTTC.

The chain links TRBV27 to TRBJ2-7, with D perhaps TRBD1 (5 bases). The V end lost 3 bases, the J end lost 1 base, and 10 bases lay between the germline ends. Per germline, CDR1 MNHEY and CDR2 SMNVEV (reference sequence). This CDR3 comprises 14 residues. CDR3: CASSFLAGSYEQYF. The CDR3 coding sequence is TGTGCCAGCAGTTTTTTAGCAGGGTCCTACGAGCAGTACTTC.

The rearrangement links TRBV7-3 to TRBJ2-7, with 7 positions matching TRBD2. The V and J ends lost 2 bases and 2 bases, in that order; junction bases with no gene match: 6. CDR3 length equals 15 residues. From germline, CDR1 is SGHTA and CDR2 FQGTGA. The CDR3 loop reads CASSLQAGVPYEQYF. DNA for the CDR3: TGTGCCAGCAGCTTACAGGCGGGAGTCCCCTACGAGCAGTACTTC.

The chain joins TRBV4-1 to TRBJ1-3; 10 positions agree with TRBD1. Germline CDR1 and CDR2: MGHRA and YSYEKL. The CDR3 spans 14 residues. V trimming: 5 bases; J trimming: 7 bases; junction bases outside the gene matches: 5. The CDR3 nucleotides are TGCGCCAGCAGCGAACGACAGGGGGCTAACACCATATATTTT. Protein sequence: CASSERQGANTIYF.

The chain has TRBV6-5 and TRBJ2-4, with D possibly being TRBD1 (5 bases). Trimming stripped 2 bases from V and 0 bases from J, with 11 bases between. This CDR3 has 16 residues. The germline gives CDR1 MNHEY, CDR2 SVGAGI. The CDR3 loop reads CASSYRQTLAKNIQYF. The CDR3 region has the DNA TGTGCCAGCAGTTACAGACAGACTCTAGCCAAAAACATTCAGTACTTC.

The chain has TRBV14 and TRBJ2-1; 7 bases match TRBD2. V lost 0 bases and J lost 3; bases outside the gene matches: 5. Germline V lookup: CDR1 SGHDN, CDR2 FVKESK. The CDR3 covers 16 residues. CDR3 sequence (DNA): TGTGCCAGCAGCCAAGATTGGGGGGGGAACTACAATGAGCAGTTCTTC. This gives the protein CASSQDWGGNYNEQFF.

V usage is TRBV5-6 and J usage is TRBJ1-5; D remains ambiguous. Per germline, CDR1 SGHDT and CDR2 YYEEEE. V shed 1 base and J shed 3 bases, with 8 bases lying between them. There are 14 residues in the CDR3. This CDR3 is CASSLLTVNQPQHF. CDR3 nucleotides: TGTGCCAGCAGCTTGTTAACAGTCAATCAGCCCCAGCATTTT.

This clone was detected a few times. The gene calls are TRBV6-4 and TRBJ2-1; D not certain. Trimming took off 0 bases at V and 10 bases at J, with 10 bases between the two ends. The CDR3 contains 13 residues. Germline V gives CDR1 MRHNA, CDR2 SNTAGT. CDR3 residues: CASSDSSNSEQFF. The CDR3 nucleotides read TGTGCCAGCAGTGACTCAAGTAACAGCGAGCAGTTCTTC.

The chain is built from TRBV7-3 and TRBJ2-6; 12 bases align to TRBD1. The trim removed 4 bases at V and 0 bases at J, leaving 13 bases unmatched. CDR1 and CDR2 from the germline V gene are SGHTA and FQGTGA. The CDR3 length is 21 residues. CDR3 sequence reads: CASSSPSGTGGPSSGANVLTF. The CDR3 bases are TGTGCCAGCAGCTCCCCATCCGGGACAGGGGGCCCCAGCTCTGGGGCCAACGTCCTGACTTTC.

The J gene is TRBJ1-2, the V gene TRBV10-3; D is possibly TRBD1 (6 bases). The V end was cut by 2 bases, the J end by 5 bases, with 24 bases between. The CDR3 has 18 residues. Germline CDR1 and CDR2: ENHRY and SYGVKD. Here the CDR3 DNA reads TGTGCCATCAGTGAGGGGGGAACAGGGTTCGGTTTTCGGTATGGCTACACCTTC. It encodes CAISEGGTGFGFRYGYTF.

The V call is TRBV2, the J call TRBJ2-5, with no clear D. CDR1 SNHLY and CDR2 FYNNEI come from the germline V gene. The V gene lost 3 bases and the J gene lost 2 bases, with 7 bases spanning the gap. The CDR3 runs 13 residues. For the CDR3, the DNA is TGTGCCAGCAGTGATGGCGGACAAGAGACCCAGTACTTC. Its protein is CASSDGGQETQYF.

The chain joins TRBV4-2 to TRBJ2-3; perhaps TRBD2 as D (7 bases). V lost 6 bases to trimming and J lost 5 bases, with 18 bases between them. The CDR3 is made up of 15 amino acids. Germline V CDR1 and CDR2: LGHNA, YNFKEQ. Here the CDR3 DNA reads TGTGCCAGCAGTCCAGAGGGGGGGGCCGGAGATACGCAGTATTTT. This sequence encodes CASSPEGGAGDTQYF.

The rearrangement uses TRBV28 and TRBJ1-2; D ambiguous. Trimming shortened V by 2 bases and J by 4 bases, and 14 bases separated the two germline ends. This CDR3 has 15 amino acids. The germline V gene encodes CDR1 MDHEN and CDR2 SYDVKM. The CDR3, as DNA: TGTGCCAGCAGTTTACCTAGTAATGGCGGCTATGGCTACACCTTC. The encoded protein is CASSLPSNGGYGYTF.

The CDR3 DNA follows: TGCGCCAGCAGTGACGATCCTCGGGGGGCCTACAATGAGCAGTTCTTC. Protein: CASSDDPRGAYNEQFF. The chain employs TRBV10-1 and TRBJ2-1, with TRBD2 identical over 7 bases. Germline-derived CDR1 and CDR2 are WNHNN and SYGVQD (reference sequence). V shed 3 bases and J 2 bases; nucleotides not matched to a gene: 7. The CDR3 is made up of 16 amino acids.

The J gene is TRBJ2-2, the V gene TRBV4-3; 10 bases agree with TRBD2. The CDR3 is 16 amino acids. Germline CDR1 LGHNA, CDR2 YSLEER. The J segment lost 8 bases and the V segment lost 4 bases, leaving 10 bases of the junction unmatched. In DNA form, the CDR3 reads TGCGCCAGCAGCCCCTCGGGTAGCGGGAGGTCAGGGGAGCTGTTTTTT. Residues: CASSPSGSGRSGELFF.

The V gene is TRBV5-8, the J gene TRBJ2-2; TRBD2 matches 9 bases. Unmatched junction bases numbered 4, after V lost 7 bases and J lost 6 bases. The length of the CDR3 is 13 residues. Germline CDR1 is SGHTS and CDR2 is YDEGEE. This chain's CDR3 is CASVEREAGELFF. CDR3 nucleotides: TGTGCCAGCGTTGAGCGGGAGGCCGGGGAGCTGTTTTTT.

This chain links TRBV9 with TRBJ2-5, with 9 bases lining up with TRBD2. The CDR3 runs 14 residues. V shed 5 bases, J shed 2 bases, and the junction held 4 bases outside the gene matches. Germline V lookup: CDR1 SGDLS, CDR2 YYNGEE. The CDR3 DNA reads as TGTGCCAGCAGTTATAGCGGGAGTCAAGAGACCCAGTACTTC. This gives the protein CASSYSGSQETQYF.

The chain has TRBV6-1 and TRBJ1-5, with TRBD1 identical over 9 bases. The CDR3 has 15 amino acids. The germline V gene encodes CDR1 MNHNS and CDR2 SASEGT. V dropped 0 bases and J dropped 6; count of bases not matched to a gene: 3. The CDR3 spells CASSEAVQGAQPQHF. The CDR3 nucleotides are TGTGCCAGCAGTGAAGCGGTACAGGGGGCTCAGCCCCAGCATTTT.

V gene TRBV19 combines with J gene TRBJ1-1; unclear D gene. This CDR3 has 13 residues. Deletions cut 0 bases from V and 8 bases from J, with 10 bases between. Germline V lookup: CDR1 LNHDA, CDR2 SQIVND (reference sequence). As DNA, the CDR3 is TGTGCCAGTAGTATAGATAGGAGTAGGGAAGCTTTCTTT. The encoded protein is CASSIDRSREAFF.

This clone was counted only a few times. The J gene is TRBJ1-2, the V gene TRBV4-1, with 9 bases lining up with TRBD1. Germline V gene lookup returns CDR1 MGHRA and CDR2 YSYEKL. The J segment lost 4 bases and the V segment lost 3 bases, leaving 12 bases of the junction unmatched. The CDR3 sequence is 17 residues long. In nucleotides, the CDR3 is TGCGCCAGCAGCCATTTACCGGGACAGGGTATCGGCTATGGCTACACCTTC. It is translated as CASSHLPGQGIGYGYTF.

V gene TRBV7-2 combines with J gene TRBJ1-6; 8 nucleotides match TRBD1. Germline V gene sequence: CDR1 SGHTA, CDR2 FQGNSA. Trimming removed 1 base from V and 9 bases from J; junction bases left unmatched: 2. The CDR3 is 14 amino acids. The CDR3 reads CASSLVDRGSPLHF. CDR3 in DNA: TGTGCCAGCAGCTTAGTCGACAGGGGTTCACCCCTCCACTTT.

The gene calls are TRBV6-6 and TRBJ2-2; D not resolved. Germline CDR1 is MNHNY and CDR2 is SVGAGI (reference sequence). This CDR3 contains 15 residues. Between the trimmed V and J ends, which lost 8 bases and 4 bases, there was a span of 17 bases. In nucleotides, the CDR3 is TGTGCCAGCGTCGGTTCAGGCCGTGGCACCGGGGAGCTGTTTTTT. It translates to CASVGSGRGTGELFF.

The chain carries TRBV4-1 and TRBJ1-5; D is undetermined. The V end lost 0 bases, the J end lost 6 bases, and 6 bases lay between the germline ends. There are 13 residues in the CDR3. Germline V gene data show CDR1 as MGHRA and CDR2 as YSYEKL. The CDR3 sequence is CASSQDLRQPQHF. DNA of the CDR3: TGCGCCAGCAGCCAAGATCTACGTCAGCCCCAGCATTTT.

The V and J genes are TRBV27 and TRBJ1-6, with D possibly being TRBD1 (5 bases). Germline V gives CDR1 MNHEY, CDR2 SMNVEV (reference sequence). This CDR3 region has 15 residues. V was trimmed by 5 bases and J by 9 bases, leaving 17 bases between them. Here the CDR3 reads CASSTILGGGSPLHF. In DNA, the CDR3 is TGTGCCAGCAGTACCATTTTGGGGGGTGGTTCACCCCTCCACTTT.